These T cell receptor beta chains were read from a single sample in a study of blood T cell repertoires in COVID-19. TCRdb keeps only in-frame clones here, not all; method: immunoSEQ multiplex PCR. Of around 210,000 clones detected, less than 85% appear once; the ten largest clones hold 7.8%. Sequenced sample: peripheral blood. Receptors were obtained from a woman older than 75 with COVID-19, enrolled during active disease. The conserved cysteine and the conserved F or W are not part of the CDR3 here.

V gene: TRBV5-5
CDR3 protein: ASSLGGHGANTGELF

V gene: TRBV7-3
CDR3 protein: ASSLAPGQASSGYT

V gene: TRBV18
CDR3 protein: ASSPPEGYYEQY

V gene: TRBV5-1
CDR3 protein: ATSFRGQGYNEQF

V gene: TRBV5-1
CDR3 protein: ASRPGQGAGEAF

V gene: TRBV9
CDR3 protein: ASSVGQGTGRYT

V gene: TRBV5-1
CDR3 protein: ASSLGGQPKNIQY

V gene: TRBV11-2
CDR3 protein: ASSLGGPRETQY

V gene: TRBV28
CDR3 protein: AHTSGVANTGELF

V gene: TRBV24-1
CDR3 protein: ATGREDTGELF

V gene: TRBV29-1
CDR3 protein: SVVGGEETQY

V gene: TRBV19
CDR3 protein: ASSMMARETPQETQY

V gene: TRBV28
CDR3 protein: ASRPVVDNTEAF

V gene: TRBV2
CDR3 protein: ASSEAYRNTEAF

V gene: TRBV27
CDR3 protein: ASKFTGSQGIYGYT

V gene: TRBV7-9
CDR3 protein: ASSQTGAGLETQY

V gene: TRBV18
CDR3 protein: ASSPGQVASYEQY

V gene: TRBV2
CDR3 protein: ASSGGQPGNTIY

V gene: TRBV12-5
CDR3 protein: ASGLAGVNEQF

V gene: TRBV10-3
CDR3 protein: AIIAGDENGELF

V gene: TRBV19
CDR3 protein: ASSIMGTSGNGELF

V gene: TRBV6-6
CDR3 protein: ASSYGTARSSYEQY

V gene: TRBV9
CDR3 protein: ASSVGLGGITDTQY

V gene: TRBV4-2
CDR3 protein: ASSQDRLRGYTGELF

V gene: TRBV6-1
CDR3 protein: ASSEREWGQGSTEAF

V gene: TRBV6-5
CDR3 protein: ASSYGRGRADKF

V gene: TRBV3-1/TRBV3-2
CDR3 protein: ASSSGGSGNTIY

V gene: TRBV18
CDR3 protein: ASSPSGQGRNTIY

V gene: TRBV3-1/TRBV3-2
CDR3 protein: ASSQDVDSAGAGELF

V gene: TRBV5-4
CDR3 protein: ASGHNRGSGDEQF

V gene: TRBV19
CDR3 protein: ATYPAGGGYT

V gene: TRBV28
CDR3 protein: ASSFPGGTRSGNTIY

V gene: TRBV2
CDR3 protein: ASTAGSSGNTIY

V gene: TRBV29-1
CDR3 protein: SAAQGPRGDIQY

V gene: TRBV6-1
CDR3 protein: ASSELGGGAGSPLH

V gene: TRBV5-1
CDR3 protein: ASAAKETQY